Each of the 32 T cell receptor beta chains below was sequenced from the same sample in a study of identical twins. TCRdb re-analysed the 5' RACE reads in MiXCR, keeping a single row per CDR3 protein. This table holds roughly 1.6 million distinct CDR3 sequences, 25% to 35% found once. Sequenced input: cord blood. The receptors here all came from a newborn girl in good health.

The chain combines TRBV27 with TRBJ2-7; 7 bases align to TRBD1. The V gene end was trimmed by 5 bases and the J gene end by 2 bases; junction bases not matched to a gene: 12. Germline CDR1 MNHEY, CDR2 SMNVEV (reference sequence). This CDR3 comprises 16 residues. CDR3 protein: CASSPRTGPSPYEQYF. The CDR3, as DNA: TGTGCCAGCAGTCCCCGGACAGGACCCTCCCCCTACGAGCAGTACTTC.

This clonotype was picked up a small number of times. The V call is TRBV12-3 or TRBV12-4, the J call TRBJ2-3; 8 nucleotides line up with TRBD2. The CDR3 is 16 residues long. Trimming at V came to 6 bases and at J to 0 bases, leaving 8 bases not matched to a gene. CDR3 DNA sequence: TGTGCCAGCAGCACCGGACTAGCCTTGAGCACAGATACGCAGTATTTT. This sequence encodes CASSTGLALSTDTQYF.

This clonotype has only one observation. The germline gene is not matched at one end of the junction; a read error may be the cause. The chain combines TRBV2 with TRBJ1-1; D is unclear. The CDR3 runs to 15 residues. CDR1 SNHLY and CDR2 FYNNEI come from the germline V gene. CDR3 protein: CAGSEFGWVNTEAFF. The CDR3 nucleotides read TGTGCCGGCAGTGAATTCGGATGGGTGAACACTGAAGCTTTCTTT.

V usage is TRBV5-4 and J usage is TRBJ2-1, with 9 bases matching TRBD1. CDR1 and CDR2 (germline): SGHNT, YYREEE (reference sequence). The V and J ends lost 6 bases and 5 bases, in that order; junction bases with no gene match: 6. This CDR3 has 14 amino acids. The CDR3 here is CASTHRDRDNEQFF. The CDR3 nucleotides are TGTGCCAGCACCCACCGGGACAGGGACAATGAGCAGTTCTTC. The whole variable domain, remainder taken from reference TRBV5-4 and TRBJ2-1, is ETGVTQSPTHLIKTRGQQVTLRCSSQSGHNTVSWYQQALGQGPQFIFQYYREEENGRGNFPPRFSGLQFPNYSSELNVNALELDDSALYLCASTHRDRDNEQFFGPGTRLTVL.

About this clonotype: This may come from a read error, since a much larger clone is one base off. The CDR3 protein is CSGTGGGYGYTF. The CDR3 bases are TGCAGCGGAACAGGGGGCGGCTATGGCTACACCTTC. This chain uses TRBV29-1 with TRBJ1-2; 9 nucleotides match TRBD1. Per germline, CDR1 SQVTM and CDR2 ANQGSEA. The ends lost 7 bases at V and 4 bases at J; junction bases unmatched: 4. The CDR3 is 12 amino acids. Combining the CDR3 with reference TRBV29-1 and TRBJ1-2 gives the whole variable domain SAVISQKPSRDICQRGTSLTIQCQVDSQVTMMFWYRQQPGQSLTLIATANQGSEATYESGFVIDKFPISRPNLTFSTLTVSNMSPEDSSIYLCSGTGGGYGYTFGSGTRLTVV.

V gene TRBV20-1 combines with J gene TRBJ2-1; D gene uncertain. Per the germline V gene, CDR1 is DFQATT and CDR2 is SNEGSKA (reference sequence). The CDR3 has 14 amino acids. V dropped 6 bases and J dropped 5 bases, with 17 bases sitting between them. The CDR3 sequence is CSALVVRSHNEQFF. The CDR3, as DNA: TGCAGTGCCCTCGTGGTCCGATCCCACAATGAGCAGTTCTTC.

The V gene is TRBV3-1, the J gene TRBJ2-3, with TRBD2 matching over 10 bases. Germline values: CDR1 LGHDT, CDR2 YNNKEL (reference sequence). V shed 4 bases and J 3 bases; nucleotides not matched to a gene: 10. The CDR3 is 17 residues long. The CDR3 region is CASSRAPLAGVTDTQYF. CDR3 sequence (DNA): TGTGCCAGCAGCCGCGCACCCCTAGCGGGAGTAACAGATACGCAGTATTTT.

The table lists this clonotype with many counts. V is TRBV5-1 and J is TRBJ2-7; D call uncertain. The germline CDR1 and CDR2 sequences are SGHRS and YFSETQ. The CDR3 has 14 amino acids. Trimming took off 0 bases at V and 2 bases at J, with 9 bases between the two ends. As DNA, the CDR3 is TGCGCCAGCAGCTTGGTTGTCCAGCCCTACGAGCAGTACTTC. Its translation is CASSLVVQPYEQYF.

This clonotype was counted ten times or more. The chain is built from TRBV12-3 or TRBV12-4 and TRBJ2-7; D uncertain. The CDR3 consists of 14 residues. V lost 1 base to trimming and J lost 1 base, with 8 bases between them. CDR3: CASSLERRSYEQYF. CDR3 bases: TGTGCCAGCAGTTTAGAGCGTAGGTCCTACGAGCAGTACTTC.

V usage is TRBV11-2 and J usage is TRBJ2-5, with D tentatively TRBD1 (6 bases). V lost 5 bases to trimming and J lost 4 bases, with 14 bases between them. Germline CDR1 SGHAT, CDR2 FQNNGV. This CDR3 comprises 14 residues. The CDR3 loop is CASSPEGHRETQYF. The CDR3 DNA reads TGTGCCAGCAGCCCTGAGGGACACAGAGAGACCCAGTACTTC.

This clonotype was seen a few times. The chain carries TRBV28 and TRBJ2-1; perhaps TRBD2 as D (6 bases). The V end was cut by 2 bases, the J end by 9 bases, with 14 bases between. This CDR3 is 14 amino acids long. Germline-derived CDR1 and CDR2 are MDHEN and SYDVKM. The CDR3 DNA reads TGTGCCAGCAGTTTACTCTCATCTAGCGTTGAGCAGTTCTTC. The encoded protein is CASSLLSSSVEQFF.

CDR3 sequence (DNA): TGTGCCACCAGTGACCCCTCTATCAACTCCTACAATGAGCAGTACTTC. Residues: CATSDPSINSYNEQYF. The rearrangement joins TRBV24-1 to TRBJ2-1; D is unresolved. The last part of the DNA fits TRBJ2-7 better; the J call may be wrong. The CDR3 totals 16 residues. CDR1 and CDR2 from the germline V gene are KGHDR and SFDVKD.

This clonotype was seen only a few times. The J gene is TRBJ2-7, the V gene TRBV7-2, with a weak D call TRBD2 (6 bases). The germline V gene has CDR1 SGHTA and CDR2 FQGNSA. The CDR3 contains 17 residues. The V end was cut by 1 base, the J end by 7 bases, with 23 bases between. The CDR3 coding sequence is TGTGCCAGCAGCTTAGTGGGGGGTCAATTCTCCTACTGGGAGCAGTACTTC. Translated, it gives CASSLVGGQFSYWEQYF.

V gene TRBV7-6 combines with J gene TRBJ2-5; D could derive from TRBD1 or TRBD2 (5 bases each). Germline V gene lookup returns CDR1 SGHVS and CDR2 FNYEAQ. The CDR3 contains 15 residues. V gave up 7 bases and J gave up 1 base, with 16 bases separating them. In DNA form, the CDR3 reads TGTGCCAGCACCCTTCTCGGGGCAGTCCAAGAGACCCAGTACTTC. Translated, it gives CASTLLGAVQETQYF.

The chain recombines TRBV5-6 with TRBJ1-2, with D maybe TRBD1 (6 bases). From germline, CDR1 is SGHDT and CDR2 YYEEEE. CDR3 length equals 17 residues. V lost 1 base and J lost 3, with 19 bases in between. This CDR3 reads CASSLLWTDPPDYGYTF. The CDR3 nucleotides are TGTGCCAGCAGCTTGTTGTGGACAGACCCGCCTGACTATGGCTACACCTTC.

This rearrangement joins TRBV20-1 to TRBJ2-1; 9 positions match TRBD2. The CDR3 consists of 15 residues. J lost 2 bases, V lost 0 bases, and 2 bases had no gene match. Germline V gene data show CDR1 as DFQATT and CDR2 as SNEGSKA (reference sequence). As DNA, the CDR3 is TGCAGTGCTAGAGATGGCGGGAGGGCCTACAATGAGCAGTTCTTC. Translated: CSARDGGRAYNEQFF.

The chain carries TRBV20-1 and TRBJ2-1; perhaps TRBD2 as D (6 bases). Germline loops: CDR1 DFQATT, CDR2 SNEGSKA (reference sequence). The CDR3 has 14 amino acids. V gave up 5 bases and J gave up 8 bases, with 19 bases separating them. CDR3 sequence: CSALLGGPGDEQFF. The CDR3, as DNA: TGCAGTGCTCTATTGGGGGGACCCGGCGATGAGCAGTTCTTC.

In its sample, this clonotype was seen a few times. V usage is TRBV5-1 and J usage is TRBJ2-1; 10 nucleotides line up with TRBD2. Germline CDR1 reads SGHRS; CDR2 reads YFSETQ. Germline trimming cut 0 bases from V and 8 bases from J; bases unmatched to any gene: 5. There are 15 residues in the CDR3. The CDR3 DNA reads TGCGCCAGCAGCTTGGATTCTAGCGGGAGTGATGAGCAGTTCTTC. This gives the protein CASSLDSSGSDEQFF.

In this sample, this clonotype turned up a few times. This chain connects TRBV4-2 to TRBJ1-1; 9 positions match TRBD1. V lost 1 base, J lost 6 bases, and 0 bases stayed unmatched. The CDR3 is made up of 13 amino acids. The germline CDR1 and CDR2 sequences are LGHNA and YNFKEQ. The DNA for the CDR3 is TGTGCCAGCAGCCAAGGGACAGGGGCTGAAGCTTTCTTT. Translation gives CASSQGTGAEAFF.

A single count supports this clonotype. V is TRBV27 and J is TRBJ2-7, with a tentative D call TRBD2 (6 bases). The CDR3 has 14 residues. Germline V CDR1 and CDR2: MNHEY, SMNVEV (reference sequence). Trimming stripped 3 bases from V and 6 bases from J, with 15 bases between. The chain's CDR3 is CASSFAAGAIEQYF. In DNA form, the CDR3 reads TGTGCCAGCAGTTTCGCAGCGGGTGCCATCGAGCAGTACTTC.

The rearrangement links TRBV3-1 to TRBJ2-6; the match to TRBD1 covers 9 bases. The germline V gene has CDR1 LGHDT and CDR2 YNNKEL (reference sequence). This CDR3 contains 17 residues. J gave up 4 bases and V 2 bases, and 6 bases lay outside the gene matches. The CDR3 DNA sequence: TGTGCCAGCAGCCAACCTACAGGGGGCACAGGGGCCAACGTCCTGACTTTC. It translates to CASSQPTGGTGANVLTF.

This rearrangement joins TRBV28 to TRBJ2-1; D is perhaps TRBD2 (6 bases). V lost 6 bases, J lost 4 bases, and 10 bases lay in between. From germline, CDR1 is MDHEN and CDR2 SYDVKM. CDR3 size: 13 residues. CDR3 sequence (DNA): TGTGCCAGCAGCGGGAGAATGTACAATGAGCAGTTCTTC. This encodes CASSGRMYNEQFF.

This chain uses TRBV12-3 or TRBV12-4 with TRBJ2-5, with 8 positions matching TRBD2. There are 16 residues in the CDR3. Trimming at V came to 6 bases and at J to 4 bases, leaving 13 bases not matched to a gene. CDR3 sequence reads: CASSPEGGGRRETQYF. The CDR3 DNA is TGTGCCAGCAGCCCCGAGGGCGGGGGGCGGCGAGAGACCCAGTACTTC.

This chain joins TRBV27 and TRBJ2-1; no clear D gene. The tail of the sequence fits TRBJ2-7 better, so the J call may be wrong. CDR3 length: 15 residues. Germline loops: CDR1 MNHEY, CDR2 SMNVEV (reference sequence). As DNA, the CDR3 is TGTGCCAGCATCCAGAGTGGCAGCTCCTACAATGAGCAGTACTTC. Amino acid sequence: CASIQSGSSYNEQYF.

The chain links TRBV13 to TRBJ2-2; TRBD2 might be the D (6 bases). There are 13 residues in the CDR3. Trimming stripped 8 bases from V and 3 bases from J, with 10 bases between. Germline V gene sequence: CDR1 PRHDT, CDR2 FYEKMQ (reference sequence). The CDR3 DNA sequence: TGTGCCAGCGCCGCGGGGTACACCGGGGAGCTGTTTTTT. It encodes CASAAGYTGELFF.

For this clonotype: A junction end diverges from the germline sequence, so it may reflect a read error. This chain uses TRBV29-1 with TRBJ2-7, with TRBD2 matching over 14 bases. This CDR3 is built from 16 residues. In germline, CDR1 is SQVTM, CDR2 ANQGSEA. CDR3 in DNA: TGCGGCGTTGATGGGACTAGCGGGAGTTTCTCCTACGAGCAGTACTTC. It specifies CGVDGTSGSFSYEQYF.

The chain has TRBV3-1 and TRBJ2-2; maybe TRBD2 (5 bases). Trimming took 0 bases from V and 6 from J, leaving 8 bases between them. Germline CDR1 reads LGHDT; CDR2 reads YNNKEL (reference sequence). The CDR3 consists of 14 residues. In DNA form, the CDR3 reads TGTGCCAGCAGCCAAGAGTTGAGGGCCGGGGAGCTGTTTTTT. Its translation: CASSQELRAGELFF. Supplemented by reference TRBV3-1 and TRBJ2-2, the full variable domain reads DTAVSQTPKYLVTQMGNDKSIKCEQNLGHDTMYWYKQDSKKFLKIMFSYNNKELIINETVPNRFSPKSPDKAHLNLHINSLELGDSAVYFCASSQELRAGELFFGEGSRLTVL.

The V call is TRBV29-1, the J call TRBJ1-2; D is unresolved. This CDR3 spans 13 amino acids. Per the germline V gene, CDR1 is SQVTM and CDR2 is ANQGSEA. Trimming pared 7 bases from V and 5 bases from J, leaving 17 bases between. The CDR3 loop reads CSARGLGWYGYTF. CDR3 bases: TGCAGCGCCCGGGGTCTAGGGTGGTATGGCTACACCTTC.

This sequence joins TRBV11-2 and TRBJ2-7; TRBD1 or TRBD2 may be the D gene (6 bases each). Germline values: CDR1 SGHAT, CDR2 FQNNGV. The length of the CDR3 is 13 residues. V lost 8 bases to trimming and J lost 1 base, with 12 bases between them. CDR3 nucleotide sequence: TGTGCCAGCGCGGGACATATGTCCTACGAGCAGTACTTC. This sequence encodes CASAGHMSYEQYF.

V usage is TRBV5-1 and J usage is TRBJ2-7, with D perhaps TRBD1 or TRBD2 (5 bases each). Germline CDR1 and CDR2: SGHRS and YFSETQ. The CDR3 spans 16 residues. The V end lost 5 bases, the J end lost 1 base, and 19 bases lay between the germline ends. The CDR3 bases are TGCGCCAGCAGGGGGATGGGGGACGGTGCTTCCTACGAGCAGTACTTC. Translation: CASRGMGDGASYEQYF.

About this clonotype: The germline gene is not matched at one end of the junction; a read error may be the cause. This chain joins TRBV13 and TRBJ1-2; possibly TRBD1 for D (5 bases). The germline CDR1 and CDR2 sequences are PRHDT and FYEKMQ (reference sequence). There are 15 residues in the CDR3. The CDR3 loop reads CVSSLVRVPPYGYTF. DNA for the CDR3: TGTGTCAGCAGCTTAGTCAGGGTCCCTCCCTATGGCTACACCTTC.

The rearrangement joins TRBV6-4 to TRBJ1-1, with D possibly TRBD1 on 5 matching bases. Germline CDR1 reads MRHNA; CDR2 reads SNTAGT. Trimming took off 0 bases at V and 10 bases at J, with 18 bases between the two ends. The CDR3 is 15 amino acids. CDR3 sequence: CASSDSMDNPVGAFF. CDR3 sequence (DNA): TGTGCCAGCAGTGACTCGATGGACAACCCAGTGGGAGCTTTCTTT.